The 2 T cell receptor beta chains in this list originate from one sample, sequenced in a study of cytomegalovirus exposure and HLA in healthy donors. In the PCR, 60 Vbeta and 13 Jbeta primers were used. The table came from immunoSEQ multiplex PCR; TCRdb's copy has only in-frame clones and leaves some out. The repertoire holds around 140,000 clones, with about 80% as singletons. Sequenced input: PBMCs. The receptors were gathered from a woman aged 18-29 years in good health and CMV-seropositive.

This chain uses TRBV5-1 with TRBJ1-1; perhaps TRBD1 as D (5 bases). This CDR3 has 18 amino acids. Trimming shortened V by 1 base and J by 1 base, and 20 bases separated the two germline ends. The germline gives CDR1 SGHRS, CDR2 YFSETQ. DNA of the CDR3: TGCGCCAGCAGCTTGAGCGGTGGGGGAGTCGGGGGGAACACTGAAGCTTTCTTT. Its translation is CASSLSGGGVGGNTEAFF.

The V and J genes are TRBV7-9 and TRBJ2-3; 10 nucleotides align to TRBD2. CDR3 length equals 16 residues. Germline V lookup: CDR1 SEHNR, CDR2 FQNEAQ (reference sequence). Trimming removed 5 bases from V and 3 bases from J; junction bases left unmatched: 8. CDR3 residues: CASSHSGGNPTDTQYF. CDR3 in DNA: TGTGCCAGCAGCCATAGCGGGGGGAACCCGACAGATACGCAGTATTTT.